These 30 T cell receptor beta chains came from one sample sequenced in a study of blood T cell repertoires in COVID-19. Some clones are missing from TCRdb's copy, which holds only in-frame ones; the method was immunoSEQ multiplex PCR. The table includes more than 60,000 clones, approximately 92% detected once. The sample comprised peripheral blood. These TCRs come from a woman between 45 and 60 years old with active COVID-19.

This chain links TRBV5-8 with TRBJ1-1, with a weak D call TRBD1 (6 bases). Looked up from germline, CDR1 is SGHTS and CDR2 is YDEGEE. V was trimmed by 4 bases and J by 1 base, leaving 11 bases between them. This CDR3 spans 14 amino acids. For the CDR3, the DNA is TGTGCCAGCAGCGCTGGACAGAAGAACACTGAAGCTTTCTTT. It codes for CASSAGQKNTEAFF.

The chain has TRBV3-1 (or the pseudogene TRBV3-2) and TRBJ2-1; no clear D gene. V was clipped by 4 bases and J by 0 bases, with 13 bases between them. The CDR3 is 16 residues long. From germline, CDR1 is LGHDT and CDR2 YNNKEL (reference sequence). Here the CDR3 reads CASSPLGFSSYNEQFF. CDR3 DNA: TGTGCCAGCAGCCCTTTGGGCTTTAGCTCCTACAATGAGCAGTTCTTC.

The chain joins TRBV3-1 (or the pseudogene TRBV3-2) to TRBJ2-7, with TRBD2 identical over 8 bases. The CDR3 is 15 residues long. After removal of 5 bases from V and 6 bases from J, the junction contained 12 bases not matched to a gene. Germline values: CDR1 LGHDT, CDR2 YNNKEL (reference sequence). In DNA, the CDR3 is TGTGCCAGCAGCTCACCGGGGGGGATAGTACCCGAGCAGTACTTC. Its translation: CASSSPGGIVPEQYF.

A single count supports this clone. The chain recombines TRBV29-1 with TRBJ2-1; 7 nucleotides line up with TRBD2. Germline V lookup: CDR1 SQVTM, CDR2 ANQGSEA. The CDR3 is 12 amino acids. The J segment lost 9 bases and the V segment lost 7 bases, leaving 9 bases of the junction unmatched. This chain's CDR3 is CSAGRGEGEQFF. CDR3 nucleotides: TGCAGCGCAGGTCGGGGGGAGGGTGAGCAGTTCTTC.

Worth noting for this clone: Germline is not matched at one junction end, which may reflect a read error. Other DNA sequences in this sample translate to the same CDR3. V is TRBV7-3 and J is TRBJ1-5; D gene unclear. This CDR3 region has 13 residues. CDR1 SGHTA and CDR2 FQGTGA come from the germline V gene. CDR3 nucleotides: TGTGCCAGCAGCCTAACCCGGGATCAGCCCCAGCATTTT. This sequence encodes CASSLTRDQPQHF.

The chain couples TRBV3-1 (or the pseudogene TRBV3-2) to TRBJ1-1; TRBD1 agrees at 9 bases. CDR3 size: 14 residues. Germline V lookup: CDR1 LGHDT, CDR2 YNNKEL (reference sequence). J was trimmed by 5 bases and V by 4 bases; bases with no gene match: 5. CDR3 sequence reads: CASSPGGQGTEAFF. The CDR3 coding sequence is TGTGCCAGCAGCCCTGGGGGACAGGGTACTGAAGCTTTCTTT.

CDR3 region: CASSMGRGSTDTQYF. CDR3 bases: TGTGCCAGTAGTATGGGGCGGGGTAGCACAGATACGCAGTATTTT. This rearrangement joins TRBV19 to TRBJ2-3; TRBD2 might be the D (6 bases). V was shortened by 3 bases and J by 0 bases, with 10 bases between the two germline ends. The germline gives CDR1 LNHDA, CDR2 SQIVND (reference sequence). The CDR3 is made up of 15 amino acids.

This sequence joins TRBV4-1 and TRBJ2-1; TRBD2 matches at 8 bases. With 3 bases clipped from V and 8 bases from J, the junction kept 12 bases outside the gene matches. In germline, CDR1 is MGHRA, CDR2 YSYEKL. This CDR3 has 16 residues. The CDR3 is CASSHPGTSQSDEQFF. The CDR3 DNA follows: TGCGCCAGCAGCCATCCCGGGACTAGTCAGTCGGATGAGCAGTTCTTC.

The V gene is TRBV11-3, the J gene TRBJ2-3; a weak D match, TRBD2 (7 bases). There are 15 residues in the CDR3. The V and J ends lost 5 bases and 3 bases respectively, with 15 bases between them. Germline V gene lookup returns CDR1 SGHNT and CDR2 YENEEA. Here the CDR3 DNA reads TGTGCCAGCAGCGCGGGGGCTGGCGGGACAGATACGCAGTATTTT. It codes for CASSAGAGGTDTQYF.

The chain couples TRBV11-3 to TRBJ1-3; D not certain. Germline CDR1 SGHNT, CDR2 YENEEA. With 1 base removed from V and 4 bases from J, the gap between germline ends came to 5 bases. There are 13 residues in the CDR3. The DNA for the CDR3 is TGTGCCAGCAGCTTAGGCGGAGGAAACACCATATATTTT. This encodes CASSLGGGNTIYF.

CDR3 in amino acids: CASSQDSPLGTRSYEQYF. In DNA form, the CDR3 reads TGCGCCAGCAGCCAAGATTCCCCCCTAGGAACCCGGAGTTACGAGCAGTACTTC. The chain uses TRBV4-1 and TRBJ2-7, with D unresolved. V was clipped by 0 bases and J by 4 bases, with 22 bases between them. Germline V gene sequence: CDR1 MGHRA, CDR2 YSYEKL. This CDR3 comprises 18 residues.

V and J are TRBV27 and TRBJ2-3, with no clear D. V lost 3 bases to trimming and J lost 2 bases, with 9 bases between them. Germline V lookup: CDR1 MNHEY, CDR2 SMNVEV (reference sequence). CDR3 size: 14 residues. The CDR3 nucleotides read TGTGCCAGCAGTTTCTTGTCCCCCACAGATACGCAGTATTTT. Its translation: CASSFLSPTDTQYF.

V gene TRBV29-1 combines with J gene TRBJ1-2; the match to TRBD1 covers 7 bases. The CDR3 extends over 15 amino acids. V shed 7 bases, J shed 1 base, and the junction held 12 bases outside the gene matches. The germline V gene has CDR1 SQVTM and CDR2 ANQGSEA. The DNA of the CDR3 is TGCAGCGCTGGCGGATGGACAGGTGATAACTATGGCTACACCTTC. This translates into CSAGGWTGDNYGYTF.

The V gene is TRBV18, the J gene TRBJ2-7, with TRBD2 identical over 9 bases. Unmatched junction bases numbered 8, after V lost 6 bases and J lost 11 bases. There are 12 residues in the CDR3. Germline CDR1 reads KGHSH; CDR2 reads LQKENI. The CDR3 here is CASSPASGEEYF. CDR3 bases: TGTGCCAGCTCGCCGGCTAGCGGGGAGGAGTACTTC.

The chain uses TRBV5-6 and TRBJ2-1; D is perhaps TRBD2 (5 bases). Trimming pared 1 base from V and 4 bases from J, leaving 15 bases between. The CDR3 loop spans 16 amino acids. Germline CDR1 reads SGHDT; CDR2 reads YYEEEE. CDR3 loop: CASSLWFSVRYNEQFF. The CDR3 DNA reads TGTGCCAGCAGCTTGTGGTTTAGCGTTAGGTACAATGAGCAGTTCTTC.

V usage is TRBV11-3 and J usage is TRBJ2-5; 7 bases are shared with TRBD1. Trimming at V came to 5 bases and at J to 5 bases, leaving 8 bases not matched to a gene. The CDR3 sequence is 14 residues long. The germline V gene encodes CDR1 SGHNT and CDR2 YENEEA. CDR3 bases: TGTGCCAGCAGCAACAGGGGTAATGAGGAGACCCAGTACTTC. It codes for CASSNRGNEETQYF. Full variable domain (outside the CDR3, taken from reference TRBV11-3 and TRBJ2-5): EAGVVQSPRYKIIEKKQPVAFWCNPISGHNTLYWYLQNLGQGPELLIRYENEEAVDDSQLPKDRFSAERLKGVDSTLKIQPAELGDSAVYLCASSNRGNEETQYFGPGTRLLVL.

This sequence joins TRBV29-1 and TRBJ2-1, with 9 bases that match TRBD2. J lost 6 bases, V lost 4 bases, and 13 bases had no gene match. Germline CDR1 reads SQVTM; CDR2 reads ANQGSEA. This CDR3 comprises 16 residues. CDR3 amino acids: CSVAARASGTLNEQFF. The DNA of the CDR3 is TGCAGCGTTGCTGCGCGGGCTAGCGGGACTCTCAATGAGCAGTTCTTC.

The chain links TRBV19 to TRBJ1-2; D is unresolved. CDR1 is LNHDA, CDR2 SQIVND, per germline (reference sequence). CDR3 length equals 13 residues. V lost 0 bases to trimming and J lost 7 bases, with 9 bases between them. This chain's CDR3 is CASSIETPGGYTF. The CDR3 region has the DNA TGTGCCAGTAGTATAGAAACCCCGGGTGGCTACACCTTC.

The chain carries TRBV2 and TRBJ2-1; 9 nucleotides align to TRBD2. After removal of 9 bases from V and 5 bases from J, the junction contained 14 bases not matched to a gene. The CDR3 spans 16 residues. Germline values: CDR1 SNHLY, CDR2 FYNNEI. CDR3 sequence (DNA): TGTGCCAGGGGTACCGCAAGGCCTAGCGGGAACAATGAGCAGTTCTTC. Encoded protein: CARGTARPSGNNEQFF.

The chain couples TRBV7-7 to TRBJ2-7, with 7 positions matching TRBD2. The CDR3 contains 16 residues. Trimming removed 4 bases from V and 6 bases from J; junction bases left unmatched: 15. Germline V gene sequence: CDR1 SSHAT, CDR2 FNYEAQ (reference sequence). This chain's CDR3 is CASSSIAGAGAGEQYF. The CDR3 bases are TGTGCCAGCAGCTCCATAGCGGGTGCCGGTGCGGGCGAGCAGTACTTC.

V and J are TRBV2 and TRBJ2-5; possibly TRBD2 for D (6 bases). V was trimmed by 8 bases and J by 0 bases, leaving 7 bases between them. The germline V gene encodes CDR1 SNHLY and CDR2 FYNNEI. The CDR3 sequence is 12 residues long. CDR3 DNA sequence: TGTGCCAGCGAGCGGGACCAAGAGACCCAGTACTTC. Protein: CASERDQETQYF.

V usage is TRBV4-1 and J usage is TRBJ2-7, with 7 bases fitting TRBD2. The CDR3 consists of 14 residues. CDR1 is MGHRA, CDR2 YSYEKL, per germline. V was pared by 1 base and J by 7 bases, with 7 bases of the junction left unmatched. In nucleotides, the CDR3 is TGCGCCAGCAGCCAAGGACTAGCCCTCCGGGAGCAGTACTTC. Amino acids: CASSQGLALREQYF.

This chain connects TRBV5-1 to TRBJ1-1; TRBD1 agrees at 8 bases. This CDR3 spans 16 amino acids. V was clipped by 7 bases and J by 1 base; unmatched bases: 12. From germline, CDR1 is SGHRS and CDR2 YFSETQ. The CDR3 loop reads CASAPQGASGNTEAFF. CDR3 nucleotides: TGCGCCAGCGCCCCTCAGGGGGCAAGTGGGAACACTGAAGCTTTCTTT.

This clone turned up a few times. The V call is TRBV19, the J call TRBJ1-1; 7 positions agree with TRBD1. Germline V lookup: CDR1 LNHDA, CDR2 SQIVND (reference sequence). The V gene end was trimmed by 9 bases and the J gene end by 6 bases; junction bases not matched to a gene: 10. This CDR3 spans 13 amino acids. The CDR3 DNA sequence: TGTGCCAGGGGGGACAGTGCGATCTCTGAAGCTTTCTTT. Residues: CARGDSAISEAFF.

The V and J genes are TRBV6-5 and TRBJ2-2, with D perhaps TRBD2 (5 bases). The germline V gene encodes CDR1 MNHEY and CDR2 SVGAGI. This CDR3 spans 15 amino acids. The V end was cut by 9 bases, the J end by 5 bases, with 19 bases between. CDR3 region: CASPPLGPGTGELFF. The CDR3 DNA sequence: TGTGCCAGTCCCCCTCTGGGCCCGGGAACCGGGGAGCTGTTTTTT.

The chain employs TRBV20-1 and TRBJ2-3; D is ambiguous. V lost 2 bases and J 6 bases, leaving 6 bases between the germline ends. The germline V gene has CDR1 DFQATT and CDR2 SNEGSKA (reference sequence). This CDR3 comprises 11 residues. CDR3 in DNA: TGCAGTGCTAGACAGGTGGATACGCAGTATTTT. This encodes CSARQVDTQYF.

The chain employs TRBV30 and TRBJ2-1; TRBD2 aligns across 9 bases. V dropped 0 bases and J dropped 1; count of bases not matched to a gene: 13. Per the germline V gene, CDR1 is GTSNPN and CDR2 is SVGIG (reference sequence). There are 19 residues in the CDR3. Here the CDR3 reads CAWSVLGGRARSSYNEQFF. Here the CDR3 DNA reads TGTGCCTGGAGTGTTTTGGGCGGGAGGGCCCGTAGTTCCTACAATGAGCAGTTCTTC.

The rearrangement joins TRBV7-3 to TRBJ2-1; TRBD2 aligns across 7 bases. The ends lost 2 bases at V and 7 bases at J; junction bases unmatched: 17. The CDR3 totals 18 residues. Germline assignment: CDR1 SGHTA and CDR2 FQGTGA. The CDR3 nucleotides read TGTGCCAGCAGCTTACGAATGCTCGGGAGCGGGATCGGTAATGAGCAGTTCTTC. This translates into CASSLRMLGSGIGNEQFF.

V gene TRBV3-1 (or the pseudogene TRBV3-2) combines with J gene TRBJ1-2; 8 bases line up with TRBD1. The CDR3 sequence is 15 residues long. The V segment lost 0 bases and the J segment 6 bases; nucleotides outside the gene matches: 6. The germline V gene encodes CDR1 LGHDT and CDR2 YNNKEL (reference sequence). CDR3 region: CASSQDRTGTNGYTF. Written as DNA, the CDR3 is TGTGCCAGCAGCCAAGATAGGACAGGGACGAATGGCTACACCTTC.

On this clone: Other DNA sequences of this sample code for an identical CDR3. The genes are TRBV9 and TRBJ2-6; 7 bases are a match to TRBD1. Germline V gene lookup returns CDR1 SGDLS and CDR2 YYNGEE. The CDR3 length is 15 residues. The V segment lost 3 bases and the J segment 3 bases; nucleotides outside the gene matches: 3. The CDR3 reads CASSATGVGANVLTF. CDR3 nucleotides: TGTGCCAGCAGCGCCACAGGGGTTGGGGCCAACGTCCTGACTTTC.